The 8 T cell receptor beta chains below come from one sample, sequenced in a study of blood T cell repertoires in COVID-19. Only in-frame clones appear in the TCRdb table, and some are missing; sequencing was by immunoSEQ multiplex PCR. Altogether about 330,000 clones are present, about 90% being singletons, with the ten largest covering about 5%. Sequencing was carried out using PBMCs or T cells enriched from blood (not recorded which). The receptor source for this set is a woman aged 25 to 39 who had recovered from COVID-19.

V gene TRBV10-3 combines with J gene TRBJ2-2, with D maybe TRBD1 (5 bases). Germline-derived CDR1 and CDR2 are ENHRY and SYGVKD. V shed 0 bases and J shed 7 bases, with 6 bases lying between them. The length of the CDR3 is 13 residues. The CDR3 DNA is TGTGCCATCAGTGAGTCGGGGCTCGGGGAGCTGTTTTTT. This sequence encodes CAISESGLGELFF.

V gene TRBV13 combines with J gene TRBJ2-1; TRBD2 matches 11 bases. The CDR3 length is 16 residues. The germline V gene has CDR1 PRHDT and CDR2 FYEKMQ (reference sequence). The V gene end was trimmed by 5 bases and the J gene end by 1 base; junction bases not matched to a gene: 4. The CDR3 reads CASSGSSGGSYNEQFF. CDR3 bases: TGTGCCAGCAGCGGATCTAGCGGGGGGTCCTACAATGAGCAGTTCTTC.

The chain recombines TRBV9 with TRBJ2-2; 9 bases are shared with TRBD2. The V gene's germline CDR1 is SGDLS and CDR2 YYNGEE. V was pared by 0 bases and J by 7 bases, with 7 bases of the junction left unmatched. The CDR3 spans 16 residues. CDR3 in DNA: TGTGCCAGCAGCGTAGGTTCAAGCGGGGGGTACGGGGAGCTGTTTTTT. As protein: CASSVGSSGGYGELFF.

The chain uses TRBV10-3 and TRBJ1-1; TRBD1 aligns across 7 bases. The germline V gene has CDR1 ENHRY and CDR2 SYGVKD. V lost 2 bases to trimming and J lost 1 base; unmatched junction nucleotides: 7. This CDR3 contains 16 residues. The CDR3 protein is CAISERTDRANTEAFF. CDR3 DNA: TGTGCCATCAGTGAGAGAACCGACAGGGCGAACACTGAAGCTTTCTTT.

The rearrangement links TRBV13 to TRBJ2-7; a possible D gene is TRBD2 (6 bases). CDR1 and CDR2 (germline): PRHDT, FYEKMQ (reference sequence). V was trimmed by 4 bases and J by 3 bases, leaving 16 bases between them. The CDR3 runs to 15 residues. Written as DNA, the CDR3 is TGTGCCAGCAGCTCGGGGGAGAAGAAAATCTACGAGCAGTACTTC. Translating it yields CASSSGEKKIYEQYF.

The chain recombines TRBV11-3 with TRBJ2-2, with TRBD1 matching over 8 bases. The CDR3 extends over 17 amino acids. Trimming removed 3 bases from V and 5 bases from J; junction bases left unmatched: 11. Germline V lookup: CDR1 SGHNT, CDR2 YENEEA. CDR3 nucleotides: TGTGCCAGCAGCTTGAGAATATCAGGGGGCCGTACCGGGGAGCTGTTTTTT. This gives the protein CASSLRISGGRTGELFF.

The CDR3 loop is CASTARDRVSYEQYF. In DNA, the CDR3 is TGTGCCAGCACCGCTCGGGACAGGGTCTCCTACGAGCAGTACTTC. The V call is TRBV7-2, the J call TRBJ2-7; 9 bases are shared with TRBD1. The V gene end was trimmed by 7 bases and the J gene end by 0 bases; junction bases not matched to a gene: 7. This CDR3 has 15 residues. The germline V gene encodes CDR1 SGHTA and CDR2 FQGNSA. Full variable domain (remainder filled in from reference TRBV7-2 and TRBJ2-7): GAGVSQSPSNKVTEKGKDVELRCDPISGHTALYWYRQSLGQGLEFLIYFQGNSAPDKSGLPSDRFSAERTGGSVSTLTIQRTQQEDSAVYLCASTARDRVSYEQYFGPGTRLTVT.

The chain carries TRBV7-2 and TRBJ1-4; D not resolved. V was trimmed by 4 bases and J by 0 bases, leaving 9 bases between them. CDR1 SGHTA and CDR2 FQGNSA come from the germline V gene. This CDR3 contains 15 residues. The DNA of the CDR3 is TGTGCCAGCAGCTCCACCCGAGCAACTAATGAAAAACTGTTTTTT. As protein: CASSSTRATNEKLFF.